This is a list of T cell receptor beta chains from one sample in a study of cytomegalovirus exposure and HLA in healthy donors. Here immunoSEQ multiplex PCR was the method, and the copy in TCRdb shows in-frame clones only, minus some. The data contain 200,000 to 250,000 clones, 70% to 90% of them singletons. Sequenced: PBMCs. These receptors originate from a girl aged 2 to 10 in good health and CMV-seronegative. The CDR3 runs from the conserved cysteine through the conserved F or W. D genes are given only for firm matches. Rows give clone size only sometimes, using once, few, many, or a class for an expanded clone.

D gene	V gene	J gene	clone size	CDR3 protein	CDR3 DNA
-	TRBV6-5	TRBJ2-2	few	CASKQGAGELFF	TGTGCCAGTAAACAGGGTGCCGGGGAGCTGTTTTTT
TRBD1	TRBV4-1	TRBJ2-2	-	CASSQRTGPNTGELFF	TGCGCCAGCAGCCAACGGACAGGGCCAAACACCGGGGAGCTGTTTTTT
-	TRBV5-1	TRBJ1-3	-	CASSLATGRGSGNTIYF	TGCGCCAGCAGCTTGGCTACCGGGAGGGGCTCTGGAAACACCATATATTTT
-	TRBV19	TRBJ2-7	few	CASSNLYEQYF	TGTGCCAGTAGTAACCTATACGAGCAGTACTTC
-	TRBV4-1	TRBJ1-1	-	CASKRTVMNTEAFF	TGCGCCAGCAAGAGGACAGTTATGAACACTGAAGCTTTCTTT
-	TRBV11-3	TRBJ2-5	-	CASSLVGGETQYF	TGTGCCAGCAGCTTAGTGGGGGGAGAGACCCAGTACTTC
TRBD2	TRBV5-1	TRBJ2-3	-	CASSLERTSTSSQYF	TGCGCCAGCAGCTTGGAGAGGACTAGCACTTCTTCGCAGTATTTT
-	TRBV2	TRBJ2-7	-	CASSEPLPYGEQYF	TGTGCCAGCAGTGAGCCCCTACCCTACGGCGAGCAGTACTTC
TRBD1	TRBV4-1	TRBJ1-2	-	CASSQGGRRDRPNYGYTF	TGCGCCAGCAGCCAAGGAGGTCGTCGGGACAGGCCTAACTATGGCTACACCTTC
TRBD1	TRBV12-5	TRBJ2-2	-	CASGIQIGQGNTGELFF	TGTGCTAGTGGTATCCAAATCGGACAGGGAAACACCGGGGAGCTGTTTTTT
-	TRBV19	TRBJ1-4	-	CASSIVPIGVATNEKLFF	TGTGCCAGTAGTATAGTGCCCATCGGAGTTGCAACTAATGAAAAACTGTTTTTT
-	TRBV2	TRBJ1-2	-	CASSDGHNYGYTF	TGTGCCAGCAGTGACGGACATAACTATGGCTACACCTTC
TRBD2	TRBV7-8	TRBJ2-1	-	CASSPRRGLAGDNEQFF	TGTGCCAGCAGCCCCCGCCGAGGACTAGCGGGAGACAATGAGCAGTTCTTC
-	TRBV7-2	TRBJ2-2	-	CASSLGGGRAGELFF	TGTGCCAGCAGCTTAGGAGGCGGTCGGGCCGGGGAGCTGTTTTTT
-	TRBV19	TRBJ1-1	once	CASSIGHLNTEAFF	TGTGCCAGTAGTATCGGACACCTGAACACTGAAGCTTTCTTT
-	TRBV5-3	TRBJ1-5	-	CARSFPPSGAPLMIYSNQPQHF	TGTGCCAGAAGCTTCCCACCGTCAGGGGCCCCTCTTATGATTTATAGCAATCAGCCCCAGCATTTT
TRBD1	TRBV9	TRBJ2-3	-	CASSTLRQGFTDTQYF	TGTGCCAGCAGCACCCTACGACAGGGATTCACAGATACGCAGTATTTT
-	TRBV7-2	TRBJ2-3	-	CASSPWEVIDTQYF	TGTGCCAGCAGCCCTTGGGAGGTTATAGATACGCAGTATTTT
-	TRBV18	TRBJ1-1	-	CASSPLVNTEAFF	TGTGCCAGCTCACCTTTAGTGAACACTGAAGCTTTCTTT
TRBD2	TRBV5-1	TRBJ2-7	-	CASSLAGTSYEQYF	TGCGCCAGCAGCTTGGCCGGGACTAGCTACGAGCAGTACTTC
-	TRBV27	TRBJ2-3	-	CASSVYIGTNTDTQYF	TGTGCCAGCAGTGTATACATCGGGACAAACACAGATACGCAGTATTTT
TRBD2	TRBV6-6	TRBJ2-7	few	CASAGAGLYEQYF	TGTGCCAGCGCGGGAGCGGGACTCTACGAGCAGTACTTC
-	TRBV19	TRBJ1-1	few	CASSAGQTGAGSAFF	TGTGCCAGTAGTGCTGGACAGACCGGAGCCGGGTCGGCTTTCTTT
TRBD2	TRBV7-8	TRBJ2-1	-	CASSLASGRAGYNEQFF	TGTGCCAGCAGCTTAGCTAGCGGGAGGGCGGGTTACAATGAGCAGTTCTTC
TRBD1	TRBV6-5	TRBJ1-5	-	CASSYPDREQPQHF	TGTGCCAGCAGTTACCCCGACAGGGAGCAGCCCCAGCATTTT
-	TRBV6-6	TRBJ1-2	-	CASTQTVNYGYTF	TGTGCCAGCACCCAGACAGTTAACTATGGCTACACCTTC
-	TRBV4-1	TRBJ2-4	-	CASSQDQAVAVANIQYF	TGCGCCAGCAGCCAAGATCAAGCTGTCGCGGTAGCGAACATTCAGTACTTC